This T cell receptor delta chain was observed in a study of gamma-delta chains in newborns, infants, children. Study details: Microbial exposure reportedly drives polyclonal innate γδ T cell expansion after birth.

TCRdb re-called the reads via CATT. The data hold thousands of delta-chain clones, with approximately 1.8% observed a single time. About this clone: TCRdb has a much larger clone's protein, which differs at residue 8 from the translation of this DNA, likely because of a read error; what is shown is the protein translated from the DNA.

This receptor was identified in a child who was a newborn, infant or young child, either healthy, febrile or measles-vaccinated (not recorded which). The sequenced sample consisted of blood.

The CDR3, as DNA: TGTGCCTGTGACATACTGGGGGGTACCTCCTGGGACACCCGACAGATGTTTTTC. Amino acid sequence: CACDILGGTSWDTRQMFF. This rearrangement joins TRDV2 to TRDJ3, with 8 bases matching TRDD3. The ends lost 2 bases at V and 0 bases at J; junction bases unmatched: 5. This CDR3 is built from 18 residues. Per germline, CDR1 GEAIGNYY and CDR2 EKD.